This is a list of T cell receptor beta chains from one sample in a study of control samples from healthy donors and cancer patients. Measured with immunoSEQ multiplex PCR; TCRdb has only the in-frame clones, and not every one. The sample gives approximately 93,000 clones, around nine tenths of which show up once; 8.5% to 10% is in the top ten. The sample comprised PBMCs. These receptors all stem from a woman between 50 and 59 years old with colorectal cancer. Each CDR3 is given with its conserved first and last residue. D genes are given only for firm matches. Clone size appears in some rows only: once, few, many, or a class for an expanded clone.

J	D	size	V	DNA	CDR3
TRBJ2-3	TRBD2	-	TRBV6-2/TRBV6-3	TGTGCCAGCAGCCCTCCCCAGCGGGGGGGCGCAGATACGCAGTATTTT	CASSPPQRGGADTQYF
TRBJ1-5	-	-	TRBV6-2/TRBV6-3	TGTGCCAGCAGCACCGATACAGGATATAGCAATCAGCCCCAGCATTTT	CASSTDTGYSNQPQHF
TRBJ2-2	-	once	TRBV7-2	TGTGCCAGCAGCTTAGAAGCCGGAGCCTTCACCGGGGAGCTGTTTTTT	CASSLEAGAFTGELFF
TRBJ1-6	-	once	TRBV4-1	TGCGCCAGCAGCCAGGTGACCAGGGGCCTGAACTATAATTCACCCCTCCACTTT	CASSQVTRGLNYNSPLHF
TRBJ1-6	TRBD1	-	TRBV6-1	TGTGCCAGCAGTGAGACAGGGAGGAGTTCACCCCTCCACTTT	CASSETGRSSPLHF
TRBJ2-3	TRBD2	-	TRBV6-2/TRBV6-3	TGTGCCAGCAGTTACCTACCCACCGGGGGGGGGACAGATACGCAGTATTTT	CASSYLPTGGGTDTQYF
TRBJ2-2	TRBD1	-	TRBV19	TGTGCCAGTAGTAATACAGGGGGGTCCGGGGAGCTGTTTTTT	CASSNTGGSGELFF
TRBJ2-3	TRBD1	-	TRBV5-1	TGCGCCAGCAGTACAGACAGGGTCAGCACAGATACGCAGTATTTT	CASSTDRVSTDTQYF
TRBJ1-3	-	-	TRBV3-1/TRBV3-2	TGTGCCAGCAGCCAAGGCGGGGGAATGGGAAACACCATATATTTT	CASSQGGGMGNTIYF
TRBJ2-5	-	once	TRBV6-1	TGTGCCAGCAGTGAATTCGAGGTGGGAGAGACCCAGTACTTC	CASSEFEVGETQYF
TRBJ2-5	-	few	TRBV19	TGTGCCAGTAGTTTCCAGGGAGGGACCCAGTACTTC	CASSFQGGTQYF
TRBJ2-6	TRBD1	-	TRBV5-6	TGTGCCAGCAGCAAACAGGGGGCAGCTGGGGCCAACGTCCTGACTTTC	CASSKQGAAGANVLTF
TRBJ1-5	-	-	TRBV9	TGTGCCAGCAGCCCCTCATCCGGGATTCAGCCCCAGCATTTT	CASSPSSGIQPQHF
TRBJ2-5	-	-	TRBV6-5	TGTGCCAGCAGCGCCTTCTCAGCCCAAGAGACCCAGTACTTC	CASSAFSAQETQYF
TRBJ2-2	-	-	TRBV5-5	TGTGCCAGCAGCTTGGACAGGTCCACCGGGGAGCTGTTTTTT	CASSLDRSTGELFF
TRBJ2-1	-	-	TRBV5-6	TGTGCCAGCAGCTTGGCTACGGGAAGCTCCTACAATGAGCAGTTCTTC	CASSLATGSSYNEQFF
TRBJ2-3	TRBD2	-	TRBV5-5	TGTGCCAGCAGCTTGGATCTAGCGGGGGAGGGCACAGATACGCAGTATTTT	CASSLDLAGEGTDTQYF
TRBJ1-3	-	-	TRBV7-9	TGTGCCAGCAGTCCGGACAGAAGAAACACCATATATTTT	CASSPDRRNTIYF
TRBJ1-6	TRBD1	-	TRBV6-2/TRBV6-3	TGTGCCAGCAGTTACCCCGGGACAGGGAATTCACCCCTCCACTTT	CASSYPGTGNSPLHF
TRBJ1-5	-	-	TRBV28	TGTGCCAGCAGACAAGGGGGAAGCAATCAGCCCCAGCATTTT	CASRQGGSNQPQHF
TRBJ2-2	-	-	TRBV7-2	TGTGCCAGCAGCTTAAATTGGGGGGACACCGGGGAGCTGTTTTTT	CASSLNWGDTGELFF
TRBJ1-6	-	-	TRBV18	TGTGCCAGCTCACCACCAAACAATTCACCCCTCCACTTT	CASSPPNNSPLHF
TRBJ2-1	-	-	TRBV5-6	TGTGCCAGCAGCTTGGTCGGGGCCTCCTACAATGAGCAGTTCTTC	CASSLVGASYNEQFF
TRBJ2-5	-	-	TRBV5-6	TGTGCCAGCAGCTACGGTAGGGAGACCCAGTACTTC	CASSYGRETQYF
TRBJ2-2	TRBD1	-	TRBV25-1	TGTGCCAGCAGTCTCCCAGGGGGCACCGGGGAGCTGTTTTTT	CASSLPGGTGELFF
TRBJ1-4	TRBD1	-	TRBV9	TGTGCCAGCAGCGTACAGGGGGATGATGAAAAACTGTTTTTT	CASSVQGDDEKLFF
TRBJ1-3	-	-	TRBV2	TGTGCCAGCAGGATGGGAAGCAACTCTGGAAACACCATATATTTT	CASRMGSNSGNTIYF
TRBJ1-2	-	-	TRBV5-1	TGCGCCAGCAGCTTGGGAAGTCAGTACAACTATGGCTACACCTTC	CASSLGSQYNYGYTF
TRBJ2-5	-	-	TRBV6-5	TGTGCTACACACCCCCTAGGGGGGTGGGAGACCCAGTACTTC	CATHPLGGWETQYF
TRBJ1-2	TRBD1	few	TRBV9	TGTGCCAGCAGCGTAGAGGCAGGGGGCTATGGCTACACCTTC	CASSVEAGGYGYTF
TRBJ1-5	TRBD1	-	TRBV6-1	TGTGCCAGCAGTGAAGCCACCCCGACAGGGGGTGGGCAGCCCCAGCATTTT	CASSEATPTGGGQPQHF
TRBJ2-1	TRBD2	-	TRBV3-1/TRBV3-2	TGTGCCAGCAGTCCTAAATCCGATAGCGGGGGGGCCAGTGGGGAGCAGTTCTTC	CASSPKSDSGGASGEQFF
TRBJ2-6	-	-	TRBV4-3	TGCGCCAGCAGCCAAGAAGTCGGCGGGGGCTACTCTGGGGCCAACGTCCTGACTTTC	CASSQEVGGGYSGANVLTF
TRBJ2-1	-	-	TRBV21-1	TGTGCCAGCAGGGGGCAGGGGTCCTACAATGAGCAGTTCTTC	CASRGQGSYNEQFF
TRBJ1-1	-	-	TRBV6-6	TGTGCCAGCAGACACATGAACACTGAAGCTTTCTTT	CASRHMNTEAFF
TRBJ2-3	TRBD2	-	TRBV29-1	TGCAGCGGAAAAGCGGGGGGGGGCACAGATACGCAGTATTTT	CSGKAGGGTDTQYF
TRBJ2-2	-	-	TRBV6-1	TGTGCCAGCAGTGAAGCAGGGAACACCGGGGAGCTGTTTTTT	CASSEAGNTGELFF
TRBJ1-6	-	-	TRBV2	TGTGCCAGCACCCCGAGGTGGGGGGGGAATTCACCCCTCCACTTT	CASTPRWGGNSPLHF
TRBJ2-3	TRBD2	-	TRBV7-3	TGTGCCAGCAGCTTAATAGCGGGGGGGACAGATACGCAGTATTTT	CASSLIAGGTDTQYF
TRBJ1-4	-	-	TRBV6-5	TGTGCCAGCACCCTAGGGAACAGGGCTGAAAAACTGTTTTTT	CASTLGNRAEKLFF
TRBJ2-5	-	few	TRBV14	TGTGCCAGCAGCCAAGGGGCCAGGTCAGAGACCCAGTACTTC	CASSQGARSETQYF
TRBJ1-1	-	-	TRBV6-5	TGTGCCAGCAGACGCAGGGGATTGAACACTGAAGCTTTCTTT	CASRRRGLNTEAFF
TRBJ2-3	-	-	TRBV25-1	TGTGCCAGCAGCTCGGGACTTTTGGCGGATACGCAGTATTTT	CASSSGLLADTQYF
TRBJ2-1	-	few	TRBV10-2	TGCGCCAGCAGTGTCGCGGGGCTCTCCTACAATGAGCAGTTCTTC	CASSVAGLSYNEQFF
TRBJ2-6	-	-	TRBV28	TGTGCCAGCAGTTCGGGTTCTGGGGCCAACGTCCTGACTTTC	CASSSGSGANVLTF
TRBJ2-3	-	-	TRBV9	TGTGCCAGCAGCGTAGCAGCGGGCGAAGGCACAGATACGCAGTATTTT	CASSVAAGEGTDTQYF
TRBJ1-1	-	once	TRBV6-5	TGTGCCAGCAGTCTCAGGGGGAACACTGAAGCTTTCTTT	CASSLRGNTEAFF
TRBJ1-6	TRBD1	-	TRBV3-1/TRBV3-2	TGTGCCAGCAGCCAAGGACAGGGAGGGAATTCACCCCTCCACTTT	CASSQGQGGNSPLHF
TRBJ1-5	-	-	TRBV5-6	TGTGCCAGCAGCTATGGACAGAATCAGCCCCAGCATTTT	CASSYGQNQPQHF